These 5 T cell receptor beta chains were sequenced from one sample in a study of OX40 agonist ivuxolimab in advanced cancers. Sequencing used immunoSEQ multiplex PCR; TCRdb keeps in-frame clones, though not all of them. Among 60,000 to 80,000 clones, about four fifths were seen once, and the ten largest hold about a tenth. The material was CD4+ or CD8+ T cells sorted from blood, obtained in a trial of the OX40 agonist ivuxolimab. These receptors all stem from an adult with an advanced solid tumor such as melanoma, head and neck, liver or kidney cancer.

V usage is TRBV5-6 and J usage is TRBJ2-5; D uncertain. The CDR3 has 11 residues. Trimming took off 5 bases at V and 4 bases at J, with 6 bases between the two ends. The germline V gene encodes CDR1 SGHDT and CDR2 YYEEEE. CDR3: CASSFGETQYF. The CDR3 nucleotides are TGTGCCAGCAGTTTCGGAGAGACCCAGTACTTC.

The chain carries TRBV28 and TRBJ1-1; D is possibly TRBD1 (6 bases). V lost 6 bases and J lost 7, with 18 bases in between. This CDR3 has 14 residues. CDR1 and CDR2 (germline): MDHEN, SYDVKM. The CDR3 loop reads CASSAYRDIYEAFF. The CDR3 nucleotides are TGTGCCAGCAGCGCATACCGGGACATATATGAAGCTTTCTTT.

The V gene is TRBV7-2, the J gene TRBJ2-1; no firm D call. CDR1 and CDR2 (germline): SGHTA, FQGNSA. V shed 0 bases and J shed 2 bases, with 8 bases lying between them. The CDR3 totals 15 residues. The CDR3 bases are TGTGCCAGCAGCTTAGCTCATGGGGCCTACAATGAGCAGTTCTTC. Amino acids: CASSLAHGAYNEQFF. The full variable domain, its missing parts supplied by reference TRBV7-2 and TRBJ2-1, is GAGVSQSPSNKVTEKGKDVELRCDPISGHTALYWYRQSLGQGLEFLIYFQGNSAPDKSGLPSDRFSAERTGGSVSTLTIQRTQQEDSAVYLCASSLAHGAYNEQFFGPGTRLTVL.

CDR3 region: CASTLTVGFEAFF. CDR3 sequence (DNA): TGTGCCAGCACCCTAACCGTAGGGTTCGAAGCTTTCTTT. V is TRBV28 and J is TRBJ1-1, with D uncertain. Trimming left V 7 bases short and J 8 bases short, with 17 bases between. This CDR3 is built from 13 residues. Germline V gene data show CDR1 as MDHEN and CDR2 as SYDVKM.

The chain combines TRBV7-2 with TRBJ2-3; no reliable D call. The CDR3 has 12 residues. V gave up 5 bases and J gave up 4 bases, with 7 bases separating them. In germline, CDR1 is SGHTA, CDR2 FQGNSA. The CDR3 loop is CASSLLPDTQYF. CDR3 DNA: TGTGCCAGCAGCCTCCTCCCAGATACGCAGTATTTT.